The clone carrying this T cell receptor beta chain occurred a few times. Its antigen is not identified. Germline assignment: CDR1 SQVTM and CDR2 ANQGSEA. The CDR3 has 12 amino acids. Deletions cut 4 bases from V and 4 bases from J, with 9 bases between. The entry originates in a study of T cells after yellow fever vaccination. Whole-study results and caveats: Clones from primary vaccination mostly reappeared after the booster (96% CD4, approximately 91% CD8).

TCRdb analysed the 5' RACE reads with MiXCR anew, one entry per CDR3 protein. The data hold roughly 500,000 distinct CDR3 sequences, with 15% to 20% observed a single time. The gene calls are TRBV29-1 and TRBJ2-3, with D uncertain. The TCR sequence derives from a man aged 25-45 years who received the YFV17D yellow fever vaccine. The starting material was PBMCs, obtained 15 days after the yellow fever booster vaccination. This CDR3 is CSVGKFSDTQYF. The CDR3 DNA reads TGCAGCGTTGGAAAGTTCTCAGATACGCAGTATTTT.